The clone carrying this TCR beta chain came up once. This specimen belongs to a study of PD-L1 blockade in urothelial cancer. Documented time point: peripheral blood 6 weeks after treatment start. Profiling relied on immunoSEQ multiplex PCR, and the TCRdb table lists in-frame clones only, not all of them. Found here are roughly 51,000 clones, approximately 86% of them singletons; the top ten hold about 2%. Trimming removed 4 bases at V and 5 bases at J, with 12 bases between. The germline V gene encodes CDR1 SGHRS and CDR2 YFSETQ. The CDR3 has 14 amino acids. V and J are TRBV5-1 and TRBJ1-4, with D possibly TRBD1 on 5 matching bases. The receptor was derived from a man aged 45-65 years with urothelial cancer. Specimen: PBMCs, collected around atezolizumab (anti-PD-L1) treatment. The CDR3 bases are TGCGCCAGCAGCCGTCAGGGTGGAAATGAAAAACTGTTTTTT. Its protein product is CASSRQGGNEKLFF.